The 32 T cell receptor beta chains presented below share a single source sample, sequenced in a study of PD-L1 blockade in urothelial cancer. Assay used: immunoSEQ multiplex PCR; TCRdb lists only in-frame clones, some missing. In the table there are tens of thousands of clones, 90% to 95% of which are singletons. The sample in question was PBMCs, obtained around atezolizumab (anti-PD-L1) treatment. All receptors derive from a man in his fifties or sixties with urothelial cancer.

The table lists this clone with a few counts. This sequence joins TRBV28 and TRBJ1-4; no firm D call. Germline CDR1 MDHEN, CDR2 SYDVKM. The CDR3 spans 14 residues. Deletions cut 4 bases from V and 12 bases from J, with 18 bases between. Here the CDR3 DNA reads TGTGCCAGCAGTTCCCCGGGAAACCTGAAAGAACTGTTTTTT. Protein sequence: CASSSPGNLKELFF.

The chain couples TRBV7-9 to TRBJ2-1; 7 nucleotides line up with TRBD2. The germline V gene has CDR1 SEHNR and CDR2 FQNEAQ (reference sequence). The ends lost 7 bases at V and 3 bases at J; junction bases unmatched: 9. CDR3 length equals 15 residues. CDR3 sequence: CASTRLAADYNEQFF. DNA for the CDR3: TGTGCCAGCACGCGGCTAGCGGCTGACTACAATGAGCAGTTCTTC.

The CDR3 nucleotides read TGTGCCAGCAGTGGGGGGACTAGCGGCTACTACGAGCAGTACTTC. It is translated as CASSGGTSGYYEQYF. The chain is built from TRBV25-1 and TRBJ2-7; TRBD2 aligns across 11 bases. CDR1 is MGHDK and CDR2 is SYGVNS in the germline V gene. V shed 4 bases, J shed 3 bases, and the junction held 5 bases outside the gene matches. This CDR3 has 15 residues.

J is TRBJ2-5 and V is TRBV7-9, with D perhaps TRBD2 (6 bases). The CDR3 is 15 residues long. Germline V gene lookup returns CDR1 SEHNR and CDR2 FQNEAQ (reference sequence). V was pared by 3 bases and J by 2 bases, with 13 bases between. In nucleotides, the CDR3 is TGTGCCAGCAGCTTTCTTCCAGGGAGGCAAGAGACCCAGTACTTC. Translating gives CASSFLPGRQETQYF.

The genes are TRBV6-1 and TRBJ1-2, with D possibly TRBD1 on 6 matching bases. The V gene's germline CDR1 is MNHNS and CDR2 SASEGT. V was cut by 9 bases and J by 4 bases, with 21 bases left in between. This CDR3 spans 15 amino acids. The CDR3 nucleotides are TGTGCCAGTACCAGGGCCGGGGGGGGGCGCTATGGCTACACCTTC. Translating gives CASTRAGGGRYGYTF.

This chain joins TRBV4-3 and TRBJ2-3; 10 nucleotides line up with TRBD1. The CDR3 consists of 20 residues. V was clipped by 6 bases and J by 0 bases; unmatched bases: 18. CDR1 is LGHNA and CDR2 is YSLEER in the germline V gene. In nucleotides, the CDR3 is TGCGCCAGCAGTTCCCTCTCCGGGACAGGGGAATTCACTAGCACAGATACGCAGTATTTT. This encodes CASSSLSGTGEFTSTDTQYF.

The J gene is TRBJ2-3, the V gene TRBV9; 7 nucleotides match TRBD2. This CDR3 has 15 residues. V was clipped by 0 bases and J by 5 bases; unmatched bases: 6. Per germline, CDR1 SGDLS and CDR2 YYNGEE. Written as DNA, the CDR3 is TGTGCCAGCAGCGTAGAAGCGGGACGGCGAGATACGCAGTATTTT. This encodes CASSVEAGRRDTQYF.

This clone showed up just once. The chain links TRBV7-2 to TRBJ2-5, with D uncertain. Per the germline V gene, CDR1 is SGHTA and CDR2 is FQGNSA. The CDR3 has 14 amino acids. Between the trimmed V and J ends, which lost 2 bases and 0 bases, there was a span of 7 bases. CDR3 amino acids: CASSLQRHQETQYF. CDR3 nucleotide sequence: TGTGCCAGCAGCTTACAGCGCCACCAAGAGACCCAGTACTTC.

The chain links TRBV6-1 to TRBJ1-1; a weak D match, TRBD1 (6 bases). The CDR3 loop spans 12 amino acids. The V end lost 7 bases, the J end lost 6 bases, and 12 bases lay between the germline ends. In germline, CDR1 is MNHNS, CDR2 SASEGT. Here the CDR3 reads CASIKPGAEAFF. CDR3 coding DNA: TGTGCCAGCATCAAACCAGGGGCTGAAGCTTTCTTT.

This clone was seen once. This chain's CDR3 is CASSEFRSTGQETQYF. The CDR3 nucleotides are TGTGCCAGCTCAGAGTTCCGATCGACAGGGCAAGAGACCCAGTACTTC. The chain combines TRBV18 with TRBJ2-5; 7 positions match TRBD1. The CDR3 consists of 16 residues. CDR1 is KGHSH, CDR2 LQKENI, per germline. V lost 5 bases to trimming and J lost 2 bases; unmatched junction nucleotides: 11. Filled out from reference TRBV18 and TRBJ2-5, the complete variable domain reads NAGVMQNPRHLVRRRGQEARLRCSPMKGHSHVYWYRQLPEEGLKFMVYLQKENIIDESGMPKERFSAEFPKEGPSILRIQQVVRGDSAAYFCASSEFRSTGQETQYFGPGTRLLVL.

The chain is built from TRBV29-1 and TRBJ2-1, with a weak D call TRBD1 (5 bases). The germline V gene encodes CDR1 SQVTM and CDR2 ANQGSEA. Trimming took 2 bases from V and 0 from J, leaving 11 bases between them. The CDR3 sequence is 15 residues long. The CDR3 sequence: CSVESAGNSYNEQFF. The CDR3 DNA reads TGCAGCGTTGAATCGGCAGGGAACTCCTACAATGAGCAGTTCTTC.

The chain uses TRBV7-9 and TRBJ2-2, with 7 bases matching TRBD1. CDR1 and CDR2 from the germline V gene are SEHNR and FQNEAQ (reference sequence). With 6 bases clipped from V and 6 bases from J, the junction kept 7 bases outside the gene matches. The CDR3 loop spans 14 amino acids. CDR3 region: CASSRRQGSGELFF. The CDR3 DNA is TGTGCCAGCAGTCGTAGACAGGGTTCCGGGGAGCTGTTTTTT.

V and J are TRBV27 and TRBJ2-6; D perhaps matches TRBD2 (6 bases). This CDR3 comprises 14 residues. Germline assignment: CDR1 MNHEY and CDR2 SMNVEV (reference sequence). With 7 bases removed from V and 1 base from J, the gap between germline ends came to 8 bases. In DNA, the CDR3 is TGTGCCAGCACCGGGGGATCTGGGGCCAACGTCCTGACTTTC. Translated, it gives CASTGGSGANVLTF.

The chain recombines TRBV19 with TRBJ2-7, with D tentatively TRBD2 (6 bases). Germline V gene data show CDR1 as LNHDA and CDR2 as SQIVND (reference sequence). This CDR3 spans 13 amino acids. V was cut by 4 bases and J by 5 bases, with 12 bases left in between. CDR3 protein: CASSSGVRNEQYF. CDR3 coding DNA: TGTGCCAGTAGTAGCGGGGTAAGGAACGAGCAGTACTTC.

This CDR3 is CASSKEQGAPTEAFF. CDR3 DNA sequence: TGTGCCAGCAGTAAAGAACAGGGGGCGCCCACTGAAGCTTTCTTT. The chain couples TRBV2 to TRBJ1-1; 9 bases match TRBD1. The V segment lost 5 bases and the J segment 4 bases; nucleotides outside the gene matches: 8. CDR3 length: 15 residues. Per the germline V gene, CDR1 is SNHLY and CDR2 is FYNNEI.

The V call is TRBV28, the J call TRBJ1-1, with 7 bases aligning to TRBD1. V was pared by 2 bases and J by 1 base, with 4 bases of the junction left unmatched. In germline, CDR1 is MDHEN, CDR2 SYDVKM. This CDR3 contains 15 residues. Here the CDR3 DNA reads TGTGCCAGCAGTTTAACGGGGACAGCGAACACTGAAGCTTTCTTT. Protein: CASSLTGTANTEAFF.

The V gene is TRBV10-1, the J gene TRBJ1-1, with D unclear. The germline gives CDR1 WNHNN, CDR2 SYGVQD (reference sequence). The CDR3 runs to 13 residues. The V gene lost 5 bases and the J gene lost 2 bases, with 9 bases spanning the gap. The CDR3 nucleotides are TGCGCCAGCAGTTCTATTCCCAACACTGAAGCTTTCTTT. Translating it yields CASSSIPNTEAFF.

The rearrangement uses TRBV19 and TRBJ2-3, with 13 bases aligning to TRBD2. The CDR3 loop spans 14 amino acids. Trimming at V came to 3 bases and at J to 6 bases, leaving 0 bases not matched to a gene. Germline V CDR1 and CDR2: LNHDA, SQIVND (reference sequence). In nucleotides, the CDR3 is TGTGCCAGTAGTATGGGACTAGCGGGGGATACGCAGTATTTT. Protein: CASSMGLAGDTQYF.

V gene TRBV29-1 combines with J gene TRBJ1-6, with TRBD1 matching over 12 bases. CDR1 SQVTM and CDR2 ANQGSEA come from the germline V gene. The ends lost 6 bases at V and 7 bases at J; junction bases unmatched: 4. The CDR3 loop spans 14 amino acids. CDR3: CSVSGQGANSPLHF. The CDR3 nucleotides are TGCAGCGTGTCGGGACAGGGGGCCAATTCACCCCTCCACTTT.

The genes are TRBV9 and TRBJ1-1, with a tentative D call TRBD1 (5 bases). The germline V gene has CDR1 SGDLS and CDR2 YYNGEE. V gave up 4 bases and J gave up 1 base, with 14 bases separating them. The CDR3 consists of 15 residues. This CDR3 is CASSSMDTGNTEAFF. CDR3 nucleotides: TGTGCCAGCAGCTCCATGGACACCGGGAACACTGAAGCTTTCTTT.

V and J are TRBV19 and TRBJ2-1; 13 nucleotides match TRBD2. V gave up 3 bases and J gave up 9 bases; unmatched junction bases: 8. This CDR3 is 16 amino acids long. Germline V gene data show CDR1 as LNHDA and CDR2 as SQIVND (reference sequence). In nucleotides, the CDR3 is TGTGCCAGTAGTATCTTGACTAGCGGGAGGCCACGTGAGCAGTTCTTC. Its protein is CASSILTSGRPREQFF.

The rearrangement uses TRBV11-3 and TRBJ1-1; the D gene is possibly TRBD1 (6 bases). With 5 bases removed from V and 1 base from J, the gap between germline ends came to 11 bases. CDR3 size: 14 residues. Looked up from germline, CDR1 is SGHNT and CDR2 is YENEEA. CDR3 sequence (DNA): TGTGCCAGCAGCCTTACGGGACAGAACACTGAAGCTTTCTTT. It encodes CASSLTGQNTEAFF.

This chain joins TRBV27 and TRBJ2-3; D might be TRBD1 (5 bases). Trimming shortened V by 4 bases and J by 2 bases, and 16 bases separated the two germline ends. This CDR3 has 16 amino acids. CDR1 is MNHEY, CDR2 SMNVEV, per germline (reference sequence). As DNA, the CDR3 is TGTGCCAGCAGTTCCCTTACTCGACAGATCACAGATACGCAGTATTTT. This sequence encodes CASSSLTRQITDTQYF.

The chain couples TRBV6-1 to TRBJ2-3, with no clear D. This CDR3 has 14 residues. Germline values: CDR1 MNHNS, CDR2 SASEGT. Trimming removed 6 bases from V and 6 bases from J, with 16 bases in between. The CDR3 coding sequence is TGTGCCAGCAGGGCAACAGTAATGGTGGATACGCAGTATTTT. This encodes CASRATVMVDTQYF.

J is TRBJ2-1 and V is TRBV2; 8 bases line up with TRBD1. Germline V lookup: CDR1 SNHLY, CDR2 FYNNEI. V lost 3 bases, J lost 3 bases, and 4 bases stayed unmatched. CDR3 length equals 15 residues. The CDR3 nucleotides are TGTGCCAGCAGTGACAGGGGGCTCGGCTACAATGAGCAGTTCTTC. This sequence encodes CASSDRGLGYNEQFF.

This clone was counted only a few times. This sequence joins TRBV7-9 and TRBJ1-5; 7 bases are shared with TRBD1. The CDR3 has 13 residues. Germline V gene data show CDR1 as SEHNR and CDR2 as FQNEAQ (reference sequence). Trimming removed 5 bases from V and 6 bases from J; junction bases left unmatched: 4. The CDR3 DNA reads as TGTGCCAGCAGCCCAGGGGGACCTCAGCCCCAGCATTTT. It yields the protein CASSPGGPQPQHF.

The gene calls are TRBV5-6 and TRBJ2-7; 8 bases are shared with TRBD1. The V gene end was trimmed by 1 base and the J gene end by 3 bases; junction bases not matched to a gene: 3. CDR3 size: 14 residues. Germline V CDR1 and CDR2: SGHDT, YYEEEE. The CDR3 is CASSLRQGNYEQYF. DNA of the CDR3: TGTGCCAGCAGCTTGCGACAGGGGAACTACGAGCAGTACTTC.

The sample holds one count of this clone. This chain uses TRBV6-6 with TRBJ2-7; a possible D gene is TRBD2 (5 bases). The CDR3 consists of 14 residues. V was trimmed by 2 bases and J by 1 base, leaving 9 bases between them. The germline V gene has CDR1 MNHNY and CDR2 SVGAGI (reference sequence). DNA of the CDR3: TGTGCCAGCAGTTACGCGGGTCTTTCCTACGAGCAGTACTTC. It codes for CASSYAGLSYEQYF.

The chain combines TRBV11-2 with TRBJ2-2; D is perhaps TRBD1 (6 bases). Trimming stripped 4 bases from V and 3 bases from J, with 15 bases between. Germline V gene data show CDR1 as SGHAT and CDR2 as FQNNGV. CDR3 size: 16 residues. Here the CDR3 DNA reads TGTGCCAGCAGCTCCCGGGACAAAAGCTACACCGGGGAGCTGTTTTTT. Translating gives CASSSRDKSYTGELFF.

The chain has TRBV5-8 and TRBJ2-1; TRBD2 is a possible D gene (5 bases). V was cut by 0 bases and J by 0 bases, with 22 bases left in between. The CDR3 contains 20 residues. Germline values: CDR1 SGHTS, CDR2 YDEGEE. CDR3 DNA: TGTGCCAGCAGCTTGGGTGGGTCTACGGGGATACGGAGCTCCTACAATGAGCAGTTCTTC. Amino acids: CASSLGGSTGIRSSYNEQFF.

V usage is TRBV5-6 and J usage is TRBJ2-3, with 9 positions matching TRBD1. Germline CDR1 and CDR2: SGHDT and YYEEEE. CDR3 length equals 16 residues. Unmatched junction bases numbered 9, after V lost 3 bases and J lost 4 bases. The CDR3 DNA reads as TGTGCCAGCAGCTGGAAAACAGGGGGCGCGGCAGATACGCAGTATTTT. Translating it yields CASSWKTGGAADTQYF. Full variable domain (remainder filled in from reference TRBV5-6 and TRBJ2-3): DAGVTQSPTHLIKTRGQQVTLRCSPKSGHDTVSWYQQALGQGPQFIFQYYEEEERQRGNFPDRFSGHQFPNYSSELNVNALLLGDSALYLCASSWKTGGAADTQYFGPGTRLTVL.

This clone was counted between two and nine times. CDR3 loop: CASSQVTSGRSGEQYF. For the CDR3, the DNA is TGCGCCAGCAGCCAAGTTACTAGCGGGAGATCGGGGGAGCAGTACTTC. The rearrangement uses TRBV4-1 and TRBJ2-7; 11 bases map to TRBD2. The CDR3 runs to 16 residues. J was trimmed by 7 bases and V by 1 base; bases with no gene match: 9. Germline-derived CDR1 and CDR2 are MGHRA and YSYEKL.